The entry that follows covers one T cell receptor (beta chain) sequence. The antigen is undetermined. The sample originates from a study of PD-L1 blockade in urothelial cancer. Study context: Patients' prior chemotherapy regimens numbered 0 to 3. Blood underwent analysis 3 weeks (second dose) and 6 weeks after treatment began. Findings and limits, study-wide: Below-median pretreatment blood TCR clonality was a predictor of better survival.

As to time point: pretreatment peripheral blood. Disease in patients was locally advanced or metastatic urothelial carcinoma. The protocol was immunoSEQ multiplex PCR, while the TCRdb copy is restricted to in-frame clones and leaves out a portion. The sample has 40,000 to 50,000 clones; around 80% are singletons. The source was PBMCs, collected around atezolizumab (anti-PD-L1) treatment. The TCR sequence derives from a man between 65 and 85 years old with urothelial cancer.

The DNA for the CDR3 is TGTGCCAGCAGCATAGGAGGTCCGTCCCCGTACAATGAGCAGTTCTTC. Amino acid sequence: CASSIGGPSPYNEQFF. This chain links TRBV5-6 with TRBJ2-1, with D possibly being TRBD2 (5 bases). Germline-derived CDR1 and CDR2 are SGHDT and YYEEEE. This CDR3 is 16 amino acids long. The V and J ends lost 4 bases and 4 bases respectively, with 18 bases between them.